This T cell receptor beta chain derives from a study of blood T cells in healthy people across ages. The ends lost 3 bases at V and 9 bases at J; junction bases unmatched: 8. The germline gives CDR1 SEHNR, CDR2 FQNEAQ (reference sequence). The CDR3 sequence is 14 residues long. Researchers isolated at least 6 million PBMCs per sample. Together with a sample-barcoded 5' primer, a J-beta primer mix was included in a second PCR lasting roughly 7 to 11 cycles. Unique molecular identifiers of 12 random nucleotides labeled each cDNA. CDR3-containing paired-end reads numbering at least 2.5 million came from each sample. MiXCR, run by TCRdb on the 5' RACE reads, gives a single entry per CDR3 protein. The sample carries around 1,100,000 distinct CDR3 sequences, more than 30% recorded once.

The material sequenced was blood. The sequence was collected from a man aged 18 to 30 in good health. The rearrangement uses TRBV7-9 and TRBJ2-4; 7 bases are shared with TRBD1. As DNA, the CDR3 is TGTGCCAGCAGCTTTGGAACAGGGGCAAGCATTCAGTACTTC. This gives the protein CASSFGTGASIQYF.